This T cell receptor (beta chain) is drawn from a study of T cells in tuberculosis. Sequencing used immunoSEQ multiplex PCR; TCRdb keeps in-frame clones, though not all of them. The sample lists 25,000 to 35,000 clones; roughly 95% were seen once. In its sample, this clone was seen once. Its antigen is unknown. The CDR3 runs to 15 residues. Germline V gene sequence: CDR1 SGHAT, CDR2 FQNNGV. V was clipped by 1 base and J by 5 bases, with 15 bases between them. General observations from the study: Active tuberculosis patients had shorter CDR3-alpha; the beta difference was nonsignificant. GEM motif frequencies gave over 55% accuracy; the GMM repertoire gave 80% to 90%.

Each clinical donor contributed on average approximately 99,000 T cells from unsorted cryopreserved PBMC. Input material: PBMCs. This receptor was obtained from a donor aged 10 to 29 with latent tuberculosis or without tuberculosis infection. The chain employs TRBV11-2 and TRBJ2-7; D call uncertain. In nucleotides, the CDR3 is TGTGCCAGCAGCTTAGTCAAGCGATTCGTCCACGAGCAGTACTTC. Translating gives CASSLVKRFVHEQYF.